The entry below describes one TCR beta chain. The sample originates from a study of T cells in Graves' hyperthyroidism and ophthalmopathy. Amplified regions were TCR beta CDR3 sequences from RNA transcripts. First-round RT-PCR targeting the TCR CDR3 was performed with the HTBI primer set. Via MiXCR, TCRdb re-called the multiplex PCR reads, giving one row per CDR3 protein. The data contain around 690,000 distinct CDR3 sequences, around 20% of them singletons. A NOSPECS grade of at least 4, a Clinical Activity Score of at least 3 and duration under 3 months were recorded in ophthalmopathy patients. Specimen: blood. This clonotype was sampled from a young man with Graves' ophthalmopathy.

DNA for the CDR3: TGCAGTGCTAGAGGGGACGGGAGGGGTGCAGATACGCAGTATTTT. Translating gives CSARGDGRGADTQYF. This chain links TRBV20-1 with TRBJ2-3, with TRBD2 matching 8 bases. The CDR3 is 15 amino acids. J gave up 4 bases and V 1 base, and 7 bases lay outside the gene matches. Germline V gene lookup returns CDR1 DFQATT and CDR2 SNEGSKA (reference sequence).